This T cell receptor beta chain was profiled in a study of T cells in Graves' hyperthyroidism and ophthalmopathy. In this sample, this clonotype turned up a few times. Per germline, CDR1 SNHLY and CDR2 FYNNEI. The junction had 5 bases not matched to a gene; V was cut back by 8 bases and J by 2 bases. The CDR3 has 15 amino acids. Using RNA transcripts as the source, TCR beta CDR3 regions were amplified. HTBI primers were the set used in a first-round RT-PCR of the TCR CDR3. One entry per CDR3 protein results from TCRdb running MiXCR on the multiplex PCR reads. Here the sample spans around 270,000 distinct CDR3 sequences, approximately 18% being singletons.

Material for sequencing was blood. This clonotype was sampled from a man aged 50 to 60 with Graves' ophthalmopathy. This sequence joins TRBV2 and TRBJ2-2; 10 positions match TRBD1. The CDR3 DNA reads TGTGCCAGCTTCGGACAGGGGGACAACACCGGGGAGCTGTTTTTT. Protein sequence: CASFGQGDNTGELFF.